This T cell receptor (beta chain) stems from a study of technical replicates of blood from a handful of donors. V lost 7 bases and J lost 1; bases outside the gene matches: 8. CDR1 and CDR2 (germline): LNHDA, SQIVND (reference sequence). This CDR3 spans 16 amino acids. TCRdb's table, derived via immunoSEQ multiplex PCR, lists solely in-frame clones and lacks some. The sample comprises tens of thousands of clones, approximately 90% of which are singletons, and about 0.27% rests with the top ten. The chain has TRBV19 and TRBJ2-3; 10 positions agree with TRBD2. The TCR originated in a human donor in good health. The specimen sequenced was T cells isolated from PBMCs. Here the CDR3 DNA reads TGTGCCAGTACTACCAGCGGGGGGGCCGGCACAGATACGCAGTATTTT. Its protein product is CASTTSGGAGTDTQYF.